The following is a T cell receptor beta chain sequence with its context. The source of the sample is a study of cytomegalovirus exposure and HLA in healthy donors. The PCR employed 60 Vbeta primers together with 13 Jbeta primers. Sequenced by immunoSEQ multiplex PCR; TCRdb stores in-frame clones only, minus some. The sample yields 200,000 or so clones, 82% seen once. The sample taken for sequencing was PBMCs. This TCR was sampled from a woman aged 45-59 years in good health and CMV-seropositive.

CDR3 loop: CASSLQGAGANVLTF. The CDR3, as DNA: TGTGCCAGCAGTCTACAGGGGGCCGGGGCCAACGTCCTGACTTTC. V usage is TRBV28 and J usage is TRBJ2-6; 9 bases match TRBD1. Germline CDR1 is MDHEN and CDR2 is SYDVKM. Trimming cost V 5 bases and J 4 bases; bases outside gene matches: 3. This CDR3 has 15 residues.